These T cell receptor beta chains were read from a single sample in a study of cytomegalovirus exposure and HLA in healthy donors. Sequencing was performed with immunoSEQ multiplex PCR; in TCRdb, only in-frame clones are kept and a portion is missing. The table records over 110,000 clones, around 80% of them present only once. The sample comprised PBMCs. Receptors were obtained from a man in his forties in good health and CMV-seronegative. CDR3s include the opening cysteine and the closing phenylalanine or tryptophan. D genes are given only for firm matches. A row's size may be missing; if present it is once, few, many or a size class.

>TRBV5-1|.|TRBJ2-3|.
TGCGCCAGCAGCTTGGCCGGAGGAGATACGCAGTATTTT
CASSLAGGDTQYF
>TRBV5-6|.|TRBJ2-2|TRBD2
TGTGCCAGCAGCCCACGCTATAGGACTAGCGGGGGCTCCGGGGAGCTGTTTTTT
CASSPRYRTSGGSGELFF
>TRBV10-1|few|TRBJ1-6|TRBD1
TGCGCCAGCAGTGAGGGACAGGGGAAGGGGTCACCCCTCCACTTT
CASSEGQGKGSPLHF
>TRBV25-1|.|TRBJ1-2|.
TGTGCCAGCAGTAGCCCCGAGGGGGTTAACTATGGCTACACCTTC
CASSSPEGVNYGYTF
>TRBV12-5|.|TRBJ2-5|.
TGTGCTAGTGGTGGCGACAGCTACCAAGAGACCCAGTACTTC
CASGGDSYQETQYF
>TRBV6-1|.|TRBJ1-2|TRBD1
TGTGCCAGCAGAAACGAATGGACAGGATTCTATGGCTACACCTTC
CASRNEWTGFYGYTF
>TRBV29-1|once|TRBJ1-4|.
TGCAGCGTTGAAGAATCGGGGTTACCTAATGAAAAACTGTTTTTT
CSVEESGLPNEKLFF
>TRBV7-2|.|TRBJ2-5|TRBD2
TGTGCCAGCAGCTTGGCCGGGGGGGTCCAAGAGACCCAGTACTTC
CASSLAGGVQETQYF
>TRBV13|.|TRBJ1-3|.
TGTGCCAGCAAAGGTGAGGACAGCTTCTCTGGAAACACCATATATTTT
CASKGEDSFSGNTIYF
>TRBV10-3|.|TRBJ2-3|TRBD2
TGTGCCATCAGTGAGTCCGGGACTAGCGGGGGGGCCCTTGATACGCAGTATTTT
CAISESGTSGGALDTQYF
>TRBV7-6|few|TRBJ1-2|.
TGTGCCAGCAGCCCCTCGGGGTCCGTTAACTATGGCTACACCTTC
CASSPSGSVNYGYTF
>TRBV28|.|TRBJ2-4|TRBD1
TGTGCCAGCAGTTTACGCGGGACAGGGGGAAACATTCAGTACTTC
CASSLRGTGGNIQYF
>TRBV7-8|.|TRBJ2-1|.
TGTGCCAGCAGTAGAAGGGGGAAGGCAGATGGGTCCTACAATGAGCAGTTCTTC
CASSRRGKADGSYNEQFF
>TRBV4-1|once|TRBJ2-7|TRBD1
TGCGCCAGCAGCCACCACCAGGGGACAGGGACCTACGAGCAGTACTTC
CASSHHQGTGTYEQYF
>TRBV7-3|.|TRBJ2-5|TRBD2
TGTGCCAGCAGCTCGACTAGCGGGCTAACCCAGTACTTC
CASSSTSGLTQYF
>TRBV6-5|once|TRBJ2-1|TRBD2
TGTGCCAGCAGTTTCCTCAGCGGGGGGGCCCGAAATGAGCAGTTCTTC
CASSFLSGGARNEQFF
>TRBV5-1|.|TRBJ1-6|.
TGCGCCAGCAGCTTCAGGACGGGGGGCACTTCACCCCTCCACTTT
CASSFRTGGTSPLHF
>TRBV19|.|TRBJ2-6|TRBD1
TGTGCCAGTAGTTCGGGACAGGGGGCGGACTCTGGGGCCAACGTCCTGACTTTC
CASSSGQGADSGANVLTF
>TRBV28|once|TRBJ1-2|.
TGTGCCAGCATCCCCCAACTCGGGGGGCTTAAGGGAGGCTACACCTTC
CASIPQLGGLKGGYTF
>TRBV13|.|TRBJ2-1|.
TGTGCCAGCAGCTCCAGGAACAGGCCTAGTTCCAATGAGCAGTTCTTC
CASSSRNRPSSNEQFF
>TRBV29-1|.|TRBJ2-1|.
TGCAGCGTTGAAAAACTCACAGGGAATTTCAATGAGCAGTTCTTC
CSVEKLTGNFNEQFF
>TRBV4-1|.|TRBJ1-2|TRBD1
TGCGCCAGCAGCCAGGGGACAGGTGGCTATGGCTACACCTTC
CASSQGTGGYGYTF
>TRBV5-1|.|TRBJ1-4|.
TGCGCCAGCAGCTTGGACAGCCTCCTTGAAGAACTGTTTTTT
CASSLDSLLEELFF
>TRBV5-1|.|TRBJ2-2|.
TGCGCCAGCAGCTTGGGTGGCGGTACCGGGGAGCTGTTTTTT
CASSLGGGTGELFF
>TRBV7-7|.|TRBJ1-1|.
TGTGCCAGCAGCTGCCTTCGGACAGCCCCAAGAAGGGACACTGAAGCTTTCTTT
CASSCLRTAPRRDTEAFF
>TRBV30|few|TRBJ1-1|.
TGTGCCTGGATGGGCCCCGGAGAAGCTTTCTTT
CAWMGPGEAFF
>TRBV29-1|.|TRBJ1-4|.
TGCAGCGTAGCGAAAAGGCTTGGGGAAAAACTGTTTTTT
CSVAKRLGEKLFF
>TRBV4-3|.|TRBJ1-5|.
TGCGCCAGCAGCCAAGGACTCAATCAGCCCCAGCATTTT
CASSQGLNQPQHF
>TRBV18|.|TRBJ2-2|.
TGTGCCAGCTCACCACCTGAGACAGGACCTTTCACCGGGGAGCTGTTTTTT
CASSPPETGPFTGELFF
>TRBV5-1|.|TRBJ2-2|.
TGCGCCAGCAGCTCATTCGAGGCTGGGGGCAGCACCGGGGAGCTGTTTTTT
CASSSFEAGGSTGELFF
>TRBV9|few|TRBJ1-4|TRBD1
TGTGCCAGCAGCCTAGGCCAGACAGGGGGCCTAGAAAAACTGTTTTTT
CASSLGQTGGLEKLFF
>TRBV2|few|TRBJ2-7|TRBD2
TGTGCCAGCAGAAGGACTAGCGGGGGGGTTAACTCCTACGAGCAGTACTTC
CASRRTSGGVNSYEQYF
>TRBV29-1|.|TRBJ2-1|.
TGCAGCGTTGACAGAGGGGGAGGGTACAATGAGCAGTTCTTC
CSVDRGGGYNEQFF
>TRBV4-1|few|TRBJ1-4|TRBD1
TGCGCCAGCAGCCCGGGACAGGGGAATGAAAAACTGTTTTTT
CASSPGQGNEKLFF
>TRBV14|.|TRBJ2-1|TRBD2
TGTGCCAGCAGCCAAGTGGGACTAGCGGACTCCTACAATGAGCAGTTCTTC
CASSQVGLADSYNEQFF
>TRBV27|.|TRBJ2-7|.
TGTGCCAGCAGTTTATTAGGACAGTTATTCTACGAGCAGTACTTC
CASSLLGQLFYEQYF
>TRBV7-2|.|TRBJ1-3|.
TGTGCCAGCAGCCCCGGGGGTTCTGGAAACACCATATATTTT
CASSPGGSGNTIYF
>TRBV19|.|TRBJ1-5|.
TGTGCCAGCAACGAGTACCAGGGTGGGGGCAATCAGCCCCAGCATTTT
CASNEYQGGGNQPQHF
>TRBV6-5|.|TRBJ2-1|TRBD1
TGTGCCAGCAGTGCGACAGGGGGCTCCTACAATGAGCAGTTCTTC
CASSATGGSYNEQFF
>TRBV5-1|once|TRBJ1-1|TRBD1
TGCGCCAGCAGCTTAGGGACAGCGAACACTGAAGCTTTCTTT
CASSLGTANTEAFF
>TRBV30|.|TRBJ1-5|.
TGTGCCTGGAGCCTGATGGGCGGCAATCAGCCCCAGCATTTT
CAWSLMGGNQPQHF
>TRBV30|.|TRBJ1-1|.
TGTGCCTGGAGTGTAAATCAGAACACTGAAGCTTTCTTT
CAWSVNQNTEAFF
>TRBV7-9|few|TRBJ1-5|TRBD1
TGTGCCAGCAGCTTACAGGGGGAAGCGGGCAATCAGCCCCAGCATTTT
CASSLQGEAGNQPQHF
>TRBV2|few|TRBJ1-5|.
TGTGCCAGCAGGGGCGTAAGCCCTAGCAATCAGCCCCAGCATTTT
CASRGVSPSNQPQHF
>TRBV6-5|.|TRBJ1-6|.
TGTGCCAGCAGTTACTCGCAACAGAGTAATTCACCCCTCCACTTT
CASSYSQQSNSPLHF
>TRBV27|.|TRBJ2-7|TRBD1
TGTGCCAGCAAATATGAACAGGGGATCTACGAGCAGTACTTC
CASKYEQGIYEQYF
>TRBV7-2|.|TRBJ2-7|.
TGTGCCAGCAGCTTAGGATGGGTCGACAGGTCCCATTACGAGCAGTACTTC
CASSLGWVDRSHYEQYF
>TRBV5-1|.|TRBJ1-6|TRBD1
TGCGCCAGCAGCTTACGAACAGGGACAGATAATTCACCCCTCCACTTT
CASSLRTGTDNSPLHF
>TRBV6-6|once|TRBJ2-5|TRBD1
TGTGCCAGCAGTACAGGGGGCGAGACCCAGTACTTC
CASSTGGETQYF
>TRBV6-1|.|TRBJ1-1|.
TGTGCCAGCATCTTGGTAGCTGAAGCTTTCTTT
CASILVAEAFF
>TRBV28|few|TRBJ1-1|TRBD1
TGTGCCAGCAGTTTAGACAGGGGGAACACTGAAGCTTTCTTT
CASSLDRGNTEAFF